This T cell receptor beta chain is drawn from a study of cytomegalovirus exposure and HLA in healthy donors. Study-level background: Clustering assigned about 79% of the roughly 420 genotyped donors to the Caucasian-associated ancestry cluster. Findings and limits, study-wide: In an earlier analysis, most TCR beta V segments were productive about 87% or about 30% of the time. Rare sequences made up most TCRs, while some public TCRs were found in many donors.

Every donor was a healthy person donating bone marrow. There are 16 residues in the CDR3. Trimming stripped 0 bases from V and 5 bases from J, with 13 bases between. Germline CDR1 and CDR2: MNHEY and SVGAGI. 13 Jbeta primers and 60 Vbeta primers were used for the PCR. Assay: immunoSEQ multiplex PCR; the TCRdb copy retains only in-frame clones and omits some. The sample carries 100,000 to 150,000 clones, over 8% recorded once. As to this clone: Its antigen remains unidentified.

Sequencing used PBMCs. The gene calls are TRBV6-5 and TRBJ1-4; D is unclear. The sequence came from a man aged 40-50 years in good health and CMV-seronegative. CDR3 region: CASSYSLEGLNEKLFF. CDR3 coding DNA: TGTGCCAGCAGTTACTCGTTGGAGGGTCTAAATGAAAAACTGTTTTTT.